Each of the 3 T cell receptor beta chains below was sequenced from the same sample in a study of regulatory T cells in long-lasting Graves disease. The authors built TCR beta libraries using iRepertoire HTBI primers and Arm-PCR of CDR3 regions. Each CDR3 protein is one row after TCRdb ran MiXCR on the multiplex PCR reads. This table has fewer than 350,000 distinct CDR3 sequences, about 18% appearing once. As for time point: newly diagnosed GD, antithyroid drugs for less than 3 months. Making the TCR library involved RNA that had been extracted from PBMCs. The starting material was peripheral blood mononuclear cells (PBMCs), obtained at new diagnosis, from a patient treated with antithyroid drugs. These receptors were obtained from a female donor with Graves disease.

The chain has TRBV5-1 and TRBJ1-4, with TRBD1 matching 8 bases. Germline values: CDR1 SGHRS, CDR2 YFSETQ. J lost 8 bases, V lost 6 bases, and 9 bases had no gene match. CDR3 length: 14 amino acids. The CDR3 loop is CASTVGQGAEKLFF. The DNA of the CDR3 is TGCGCCAGCACCGTCGGACAGGGCGCGGAAAAACTGTTTTTT. The whole variable domain, filled in from reference TRBV5-1 and TRBJ1-4, reads KAGVTQTPRYLIKTRGQQVTLSCSPISGHRSVSWYQQTPGQGLQFLFEYFSETQRNKGNFPGRFSGRQFSNSRSEMNVSTLELGDSALYLCASTVGQGAEKLFFGSGTQLSVL.

The chain combines TRBV6-1 with TRBJ2-3, with 9 positions matching TRBD1. The CDR3 has 17 residues. From germline, CDR1 is MNHNS and CDR2 SASEGT. Losses at the gene ends were 5 bases for V and 4 bases for J; bases not matched to a gene: 13. As DNA, the CDR3 is TGTGCCAGCAGTCAAACCAAGGGGACAGGGATATCAGATACGCAGTATTTT. Protein: CASSQTKGTGISDTQYF.

Concerning this clonotype itself: A read error is the likely source, as a far larger clone sits one nucleotide away. This rearrangement joins TRBV2 to TRBJ2-7; TRBD2 matches at 10 bases. Germline V gene data show CDR1 as SNHLY and CDR2 as FYNNEI. There are 15 residues in the CDR3. The V gene end was trimmed by 5 bases and the J gene end by 7 bases; junction bases not matched to a gene: 11. The CDR3 DNA follows: TGTGCCAGCAGTACCGGGACTAGCGTTTACAATGAGCAGTACTTC. Translated: CASSTGTSVYNEQYF.